This TCR beta chain was recorded in a study of blood T cell repertoires in COVID-19. Per the original methods: By means of reference gene primer amplification, nucleated cell counts were estimated. Using immunoSEQ multiplex PCR, the repertoire was profiled, and TCRdb retains in-frame clones only, with some absent. V and J calls and clone size are as listed in that table; D and trimming were resolved from the DNA. The data show some 300,000 clones, with roughly 90% seen just once and around 4.2% held by the top ten. This CDR3 is 13 amino acids long. The J segment lost 4 bases and the V segment lost 4 bases, leaving 6 bases of the junction unmatched. Germline values: CDR1 SQVTM, CDR2 ANQGSEA.

This clonotype was obtained from a woman in her thirties who had been exposed to COVID-19. The sequenced material came from PBMCs or T cells enriched from blood (not recorded which). The chain has TRBV29-1 and TRBJ2-5, with 7 bases that match TRBD2. The chain's CDR3 is CSVGWTRGETQYF. CDR3 sequence (DNA): TGCAGCGTTGGCTGGACTAGGGGAGAGACCCAGTACTTC.